This T cell receptor (beta chain) was obtained from a study of shared clonotypes between healthy human individuals. Libraries were prepared by immunoSEQ multiplex PCR; TCRdb keeps only in-frame clonotypes and omits some of them. The sample lists about 470,000 clones; about 76% were seen once. With respect to this clone: The target antigen is unknown.

V was trimmed by 2 bases and J by 5 bases, leaving 9 bases between them. The CDR3 contains 13 residues. Germline V CDR1 and CDR2: MNHNS, SASEGT. Study results and caveats: An effect of sequencing depth on clonotype sharing among donors was expected.

This clonotype was sampled from a woman aged 40 to 50 in good health. Some clones in this sample may be carry-over from other donors' samples. The chain recombines TRBV6-1 with TRBJ2-5; D gene unclear. The sample taken for sequencing was PBMCs. The CDR3 region is CASSELGTETQYF. CDR3 nucleotides: TGTGCCAGCAGTGAATTAGGCACGGAGACCCAGTACTTC.